This T cell receptor beta chain was observed in a study of cytomegalovirus exposure and HLA in healthy donors (TCRdb year 2017). Study-wide context: In an earlier analysis of approximately 500 of the donors, around 300 Gb of sequence data and 95 million to 130 million unique TCR beta sequences from about 180 million T cells were reported. Donor age, sex, ethnicity and CMV serostatus were compiled alongside the repertoire data. Besides the first cohort of around 670 subjects, a separate validation cohort made up of around 120 different subjects was used. A later genetic analysis used genome-wide SNP genotypes for about 65% of the 666 donors, treating that subset as a discovery cohort. The T cell repertoires of 670 or so subjects were profiled by immunosequencing and related to cytomegalovirus serostatus. Typing coverage differed by locus: A, B, C, DRB1 and DQB1 were typed in roughly 620-630 donors, DQA1 in 500 to 550, DPA1 in over 600, and DPB1 in 400 to 490. All discovery cohort repertoires had been generated on a single sequencing platform. In a later analysis, previously published TCR beta repertoires from fewer than 750 donors were re-analyzed and high-resolution HLA genotyping was added so that TCR occurrence patterns could be studied. Across some 400 genotyped donors of the cohort, an average of roughly 200,000 unique TCR beta nucleotide sequences per donor were sequenced, and roughly 20% of those sequences were non-productive. Of the 398 genotyped donors, around 81% fell in the genetic ancestry cluster associated with self-reported Caucasian donors. Approximately 330 gigabases of sequencing data and around 85 million unique TCR sequences made up an early release that covered nearly 650 HLA-typed donors. To decide whether each TCR beta V gene segment behaved as functional or pseudogenic, an earlier analysis of nearly 600 of the donors relied on high-throughput TCR beta sequencing. The aim of the study was to test whether cataloging public T cell receptors could identify signatures of past pathogen exposure. Roughly 5 DR-DQ haplotypes were handled as single units for association and clustering, since linkage in the cohort was strong. High-throughput TCR immunosequencing, statistical association of individual TCRs with disease status, and machine learning were combined to predict cytomegalovirus infection status. Both class I and class II loci were covered by HLA typing, at four-digit resolution. The later analysis used no new phenotypic data to find candidate immune exposures, relying instead on TCR beta sequences and their occurrence across donors.

In total, about 650 healthy bone marrow donors made up the cohort. At the time of sampling, all cohort members were nominally healthy, though unrecorded immune exposures were likely present. The donor was CMV seropositive and was included in the group of almost 300 seropositive cohort members. Each donor provided a peripheral blood sample, and peripheral blood mononuclear cells were used for TCR beta sequencing. Genomic DNA was extracted from the blood cell samples with the Qiagen DNeasy Blood Extraction Kit. For CDR1 and CDR2, the germline V gene lists SQVTM and ANQGSEA. Deletion took 1 base off V and 7 bases off J, with a span of 16 bases between the germline ends. Its CDR3 holds 14 amino acids, cysteine through phenylalanine. Solely the CDR3 DNA is kept, with 42 bases framed from the first base. Preparation of the library involved the immunoSEQ multiplex PCR assay. For the multiplex PCR, a mixture combining 60 forward primers for TCR Vbeta segments and 13 reverse primers for TCR Jbeta segments was used. The CDR3 region of rearranged TCR beta genes was amplified from genomic DNA with a multiplex PCR assay. Amplified TCR beta libraries were sequenced as 87-base-pair reads on the Illumina HiSeq System. The paper's data handling went like this. Across the 670 or so repertoires, a later analysis counted 60 million to 90 million unique TCR beta chains, approximately 12 million of which were shared by at least two donors. Raw reads were error-corrected and collapsed into unique sequences with a nearest-neighbor algorithm that merged closely related sequences to remove PCR and sequencing errors. CDR3 sequences were aligned to IMGT reference sequences to assign V, D and J gene segments. For a sequence to be retained, at least a six-nucleotide match to both a V gene segment and a J gene segment was required. A rearrangement was called productive if the CDR3 had no stop codons and remained in frame with V and J, and every other rearrangement was called non-productive. Following IMGT convention, CDR3 was defined as the stretch from the second conserved V-encoded cysteine up to the conserved J-encoded phenylalanine. The earlier analysis of about 530 of the donors excluded any sequence lacking an unambiguous match to a single V gene segment. In an earlier analysis of 587 of the donors, V segments were called functional above 56.7% productive rearrangements and were called segregating when the between-donor standard deviation exceeded 5%. A statistical classification framework was developed to diagnose cytomegalovirus status using the catalog of TCR beta chain sequences. In a later analysis, TCR nucleotide sequences were compared against IMGT/GENE-DB human TR gene sequences so that V and J genes could be assigned. A later analysis assigned CDR3 sequences and most-parsimonious VDJ recombination scenarios with the TCRdist pipeline. In a later analysis, each TCR beta chain was defined by its CDR3 amino acid sequence together with its V-gene family, and reads without a unique V-gene family were excluded. A later analysis removed 592 highly shared, low-generation-probability nucleotide sequences to deal with suspected cross-contamination and a sequencing artifact. In a later analysis, a clonal expansion index was calculated for each public chain from normalized within-repertoire ranks of inferred template counts. A later analysis computed generation probabilities with a VDJ recombination model fitted to out-of-frame rearrangements, and checked the results against IGoR. In a later analysis, TCR-TCR, TCR-HLA and TCR-CMV co-occurrence was scored with hypergeometric tests, and a repertoire-size bias correction was applied to TCR pairs. A later analysis estimated false discovery rates by permuting HLA or CMV assignments 20 times. In a later analysis, co-occurring TCRs were grouped with DBSCAN, and TCRdist sequence similarity was added when clustering was performed within HLA-allele-positive subsets. Repertoires with fewer than 30,000 or more than 120,000 public chains, plus five repertoires with anomalous nucleotide sharing, were excluded from co-occurrence clustering. Not all clones reach the TCRdb copy of this immuneACCESS table, which keeps in-frame sequences only. Checked studies attribute under half of the gap to unresolved V genes and leave the rest unexplained. V, J and clone size are taken as reported in that table, and D and trimming were inferred from the DNA itself. The sample table shows 150,000 to 200,000 clones, and around 78% are seen once. The ten largest clones take up 2% to 2.5% of the sample.

The paper's findings and limits, for the study overall: At a false discovery rate of 0.05, a later analysis linked 15,000 to 20,000 TCR beta sequences to specific HLA alleles. The authors suggested that the approach could potentially be extended to other disease states and immunological phenotypes. In the study, 150 to 200 TCR beta chains were listed as associated with cytomegalovirus. Compared with equally common non-associated chains, HLA-associated TCR beta chains in a later analysis were more clonally expanded and had lower generation probabilities. Because counts were too low, about 18 rarely observed V segments, including chromosome 9 orphons, were excluded from the earlier analysis of 587 of the donors. A cluster of highly shared sequence variants was judged likely to be a technical artifact of the sequencing pipeline. The 87-base-pair reads could not distinguish some IMGT-functional V segments, including TRBV6-2 and TRBV6-3, so those segments were excluded. Immune exposure information for the cohort was limited to CMV serostatus. In this cohort, only TCR beta chains were sequenced, and detectable features were limited by the absence of alpha or paired-chain data. Correlated functional status among segregating V segments might reflect linkage disequilibrium, but an unknown experimental factor could not be ruled out. HLA typing was unavailable for some donors at each locus, so association tests used only the typed subset. A later genetic analysis reported fewer N-insertions in productive TCRs among donors in an Asian-associated ancestry cluster than the roughly 620-donor mean. According to a later analysis, most CMV-associated TCR beta chains appeared to be HLA-restricted, and the HLA associations seemed to be driven largely by CMV exposure. When HLA alleles, especially DR and DQ, strongly co-occurred, TCR associations were difficult to assign to individual alleles. Most TCR sequences were observed very rarely across donors, whereas some public TCRs were present in many individuals. According to a later analysis, TCR association rates differed among HLA loci, with DRB1 alleles showing the most associated TCRs and HLA-C alleles showing the fewest. In a later genetic analysis, a missense DCLRE1C variant was associated with V-gene and J-gene trimming of TCR beta chains, and the association was replicated in an independent cohort. The classifier was reported to diagnose cytomegalovirus status with high specificity and sensitivity in both the original and validation cohorts. Broadly in line with IMGT annotations, most TCR beta V segments showed up in productive rearrangements about 87% or about 30% of the time in an earlier analysis of under 700 of the donors. A further reported finding was that TCR beta sequences accurately predicted the HLA-A and HLA-B alleles for most subjects in the first cohort. In vitro tests confirmed that a few of the cytomegalovirus-associated TCR beta chains recognize cytomegalovirus antigens. According to a later analysis, parvovirus B19, influenza, CMV and Epstein-Barr virus appeared linked to several top co-occurrence clusters. Presence/absence analyses assumed roughly uniform sequencing depth across donors, an assumption that may not hold.

Details on this clone: Its target antigen remains unknown. There are no base qualities to consult, and no much larger clone falls within one base.

This chain joins TRBV29-1 to TRBJ1-1; TRBD1 is a possible D gene, resting on 5 matching bases. Sequenced sample: PBMCs. The TCR sequence derives from a woman aged 30 to 39 in good health and CMV-seropositive. The sequenced DNA is TGCAGCGTTGAAGGTGGCAGGGTGCACTTTGAAGCTTTCTTT. Protein translation: CSVEGGRVHFEAFF. The CDR3 plus the reference TRBV29-1 and TRBJ1-1 genes for the other parts give the full variable domain: SAVISQKPSRDICQRGTSLTIQCQVDSQVTMMFWYRQQPGQSLTLIATANQGSEATYESGFVIDKFPISRPNLTFSTLTVSNMSPEDSSIYLCSVEGGRVHFEAFFGQGTRLTVV.